This T cell receptor (beta chain) was obtained from a study of T cells after yellow fever vaccination. Comment on this clonotype: Since a much larger clone is just one base distant, this may be a read error.

The junction had 4 bases not matched to a gene; V was cut back by 4 bases and J by 5 bases. The germline CDR1 and CDR2 sequences are LNHNV and YYDKDF (reference sequence). The CDR3 length is 13 residues. TCRdb independently ran MiXCR on the 5' RACE reads; one entry per CDR3 protein. Of a few hundred thousand distinct CDR3 sequences in the sample, about 7% were seen once. The rearrangement joins TRBV15 to TRBJ2-5, with TRBD1 matching 7 bases. Specimen: CD4+ T cells sorted from PBMCs, collected 15 days after the yellow fever booster vaccination. This TCR was recovered from a man younger than 40 who received the YFV17D yellow fever vaccine. The chain's CDR3 is CATSIVQGETQYF. DNA of the CDR3: TGTGCCACCAGCATAGTACAGGGGGAGACCCAGTACTTC.